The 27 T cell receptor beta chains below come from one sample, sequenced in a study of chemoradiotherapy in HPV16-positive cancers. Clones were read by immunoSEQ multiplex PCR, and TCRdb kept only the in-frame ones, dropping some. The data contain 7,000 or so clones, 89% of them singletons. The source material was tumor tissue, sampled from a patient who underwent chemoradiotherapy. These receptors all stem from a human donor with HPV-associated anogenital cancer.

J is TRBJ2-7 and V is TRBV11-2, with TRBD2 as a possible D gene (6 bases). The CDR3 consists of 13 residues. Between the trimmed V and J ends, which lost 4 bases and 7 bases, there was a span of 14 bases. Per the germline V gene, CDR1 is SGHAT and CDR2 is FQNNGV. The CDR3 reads CASSYGGTEEQYF. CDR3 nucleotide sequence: TGTGCCAGCAGCTACGGAGGGACCGAGGAGCAGTACTTC.

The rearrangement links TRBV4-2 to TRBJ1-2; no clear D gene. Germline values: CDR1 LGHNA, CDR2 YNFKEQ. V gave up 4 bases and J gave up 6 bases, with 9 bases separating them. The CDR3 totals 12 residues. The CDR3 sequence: CASSRGDDGYTF. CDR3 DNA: TGTGCCAGCAGCCGCGGAGATGATGGCTACACCTTC.

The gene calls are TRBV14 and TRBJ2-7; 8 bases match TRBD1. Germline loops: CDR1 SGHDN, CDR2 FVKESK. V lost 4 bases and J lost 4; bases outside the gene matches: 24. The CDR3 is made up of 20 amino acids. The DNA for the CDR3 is TGTGCCAGCAGCCCGAGGGGATCCGCGGCAGGGGGCTCTATCTGGTACGAGCAGTACTTC. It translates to CASSPRGSAAGGSIWYEQYF.

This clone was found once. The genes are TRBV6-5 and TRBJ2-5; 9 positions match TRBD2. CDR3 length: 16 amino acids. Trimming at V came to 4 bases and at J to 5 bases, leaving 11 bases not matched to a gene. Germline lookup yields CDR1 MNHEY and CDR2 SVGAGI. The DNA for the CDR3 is TGTGCCAGCAGTTCCTTAAGCGGGAGGTTATCCGAGACCCAGTACTTC. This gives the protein CASSSLSGRLSETQYF.

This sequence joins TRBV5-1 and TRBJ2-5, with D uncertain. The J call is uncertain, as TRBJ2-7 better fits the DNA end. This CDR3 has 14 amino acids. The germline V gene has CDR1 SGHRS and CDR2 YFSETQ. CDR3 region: CARRKGRLPYEQYF. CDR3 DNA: TGCGCCAGAAGGAAAGGGCGGCTCCCTTACGAGCAGTACTTC.

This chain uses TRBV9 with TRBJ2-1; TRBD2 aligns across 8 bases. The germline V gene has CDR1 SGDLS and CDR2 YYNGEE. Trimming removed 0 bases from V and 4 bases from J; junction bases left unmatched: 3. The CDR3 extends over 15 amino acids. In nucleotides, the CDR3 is TGTGCCAGCAGCGTAGAAGGGACTAGTTACAATGAGCAGTTCTTC. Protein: CASSVEGTSYNEQFF.

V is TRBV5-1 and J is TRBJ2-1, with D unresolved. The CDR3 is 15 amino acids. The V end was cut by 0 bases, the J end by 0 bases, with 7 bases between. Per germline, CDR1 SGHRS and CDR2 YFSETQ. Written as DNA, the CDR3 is TGCGCCAGCAGCTTGGACCTGAGCTCCTACAATGAGCAGTTCTTC. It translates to CASSLDLSSYNEQFF.

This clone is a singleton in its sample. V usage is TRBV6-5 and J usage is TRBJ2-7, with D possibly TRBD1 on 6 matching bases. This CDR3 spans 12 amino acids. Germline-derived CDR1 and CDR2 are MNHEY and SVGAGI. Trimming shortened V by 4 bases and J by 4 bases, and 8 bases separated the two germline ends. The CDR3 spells CASSSDSYEQYF. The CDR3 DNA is TGTGCCAGCAGTTCGGACAGTTACGAGCAGTACTTC.

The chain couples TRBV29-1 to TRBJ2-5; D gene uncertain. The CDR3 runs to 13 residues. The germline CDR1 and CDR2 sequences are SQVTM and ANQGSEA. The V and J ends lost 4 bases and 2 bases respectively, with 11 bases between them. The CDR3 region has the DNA TGCAGCGTTGGGGCGGTATCTCAAGAGACCCAGTACTTC. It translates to CSVGAVSQETQYF. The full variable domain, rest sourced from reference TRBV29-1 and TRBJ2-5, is SAVISQKPSRDICQRGTSLTIQCQVDSQVTMMFWYRQQPGQSLTLIATANQGSEATYESGFVIDKFPISRPNLTFSTLTVSNMSPEDSSIYLCSVGAVSQETQYFGPGTRLLVL.

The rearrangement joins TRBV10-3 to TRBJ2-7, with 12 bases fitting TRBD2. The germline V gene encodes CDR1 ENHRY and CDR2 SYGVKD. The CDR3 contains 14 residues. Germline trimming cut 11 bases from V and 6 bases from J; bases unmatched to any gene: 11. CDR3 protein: CASQLAGGGREQYF. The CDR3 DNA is TGTGCCTCCCAACTAGCGGGAGGAGGACGCGAGCAGTACTTC.

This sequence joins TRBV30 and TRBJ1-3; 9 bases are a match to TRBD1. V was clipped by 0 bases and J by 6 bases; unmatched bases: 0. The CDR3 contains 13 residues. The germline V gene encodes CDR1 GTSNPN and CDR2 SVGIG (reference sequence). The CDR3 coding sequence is TGTGCCTGGAGTGTACAGGGGGCAAACACCATATATTTT. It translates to CAWSVQGANTIYF.

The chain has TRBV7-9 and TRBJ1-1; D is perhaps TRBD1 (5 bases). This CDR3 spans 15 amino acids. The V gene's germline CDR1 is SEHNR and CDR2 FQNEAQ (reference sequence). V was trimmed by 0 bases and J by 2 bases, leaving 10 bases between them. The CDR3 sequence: CASSLAGGENTEAFF. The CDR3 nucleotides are TGTGCCAGCAGCTTAGCGGGGGGAGAAAACACTGAAGCTTTCTTT.

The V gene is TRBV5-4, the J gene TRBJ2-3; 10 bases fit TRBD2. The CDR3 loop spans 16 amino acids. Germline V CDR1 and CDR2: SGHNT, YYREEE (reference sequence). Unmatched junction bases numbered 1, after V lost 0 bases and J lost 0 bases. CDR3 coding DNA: TGTGCCAGCAGCTTGGCGACTAGCGGGAGCACAGATACGCAGTATTTT. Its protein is CASSLATSGSTDTQYF.

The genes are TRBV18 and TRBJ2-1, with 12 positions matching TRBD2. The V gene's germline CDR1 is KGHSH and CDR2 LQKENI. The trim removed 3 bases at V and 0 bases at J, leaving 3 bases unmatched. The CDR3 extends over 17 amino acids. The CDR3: CASSPRTSGTSYNEQFF. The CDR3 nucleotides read TGTGCCAGCTCACCCAGGACTAGCGGGACCTCCTACAATGAGCAGTTCTTC.

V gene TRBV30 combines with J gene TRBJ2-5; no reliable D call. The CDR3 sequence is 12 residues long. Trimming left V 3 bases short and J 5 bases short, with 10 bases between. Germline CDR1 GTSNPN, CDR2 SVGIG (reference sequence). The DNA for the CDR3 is TGTGCCTGGAGAGGAGATTCGGAGACCCAGTACTTC. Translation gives CAWRGDSETQYF.

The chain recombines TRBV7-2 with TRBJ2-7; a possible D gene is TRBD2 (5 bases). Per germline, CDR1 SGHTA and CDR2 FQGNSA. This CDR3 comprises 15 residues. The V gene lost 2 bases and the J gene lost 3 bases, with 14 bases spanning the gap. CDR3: CASSLWASTDYEQYF. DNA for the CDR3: TGTGCCAGCAGCTTATGGGCTAGCACGGACTACGAGCAGTACTTC.

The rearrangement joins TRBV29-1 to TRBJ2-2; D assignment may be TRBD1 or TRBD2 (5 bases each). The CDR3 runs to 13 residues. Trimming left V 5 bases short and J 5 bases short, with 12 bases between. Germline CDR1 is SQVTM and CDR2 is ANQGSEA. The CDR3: CSVQGEVTGELFF. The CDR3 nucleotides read TGCAGCGTTCAGGGAGAGGTTACCGGGGAGCTGTTTTTT.

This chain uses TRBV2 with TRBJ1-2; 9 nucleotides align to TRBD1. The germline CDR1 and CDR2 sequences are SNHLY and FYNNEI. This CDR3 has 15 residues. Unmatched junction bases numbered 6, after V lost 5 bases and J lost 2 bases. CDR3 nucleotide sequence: TGTGCCAGCAGTCCCGGGACAGGGTTAAACTATGGCTACACCTTC. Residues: CASSPGTGLNYGYTF. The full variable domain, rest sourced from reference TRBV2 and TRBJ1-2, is EPEVTQTPSHQVTQMGQEVILRCVPISNHLYFYWYRQILGQKVEFLVSFYNNEISEKSEIFDDQFSVERPDGSNFTLKIRSTKLEDSAMYFCASSPGTGLNYGYTFGSGTRLTVV.

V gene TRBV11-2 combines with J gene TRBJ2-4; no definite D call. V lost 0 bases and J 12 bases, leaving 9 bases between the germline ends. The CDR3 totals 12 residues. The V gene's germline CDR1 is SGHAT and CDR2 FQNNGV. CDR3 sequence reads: CASSLDYLHQYF. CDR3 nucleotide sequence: TGTGCCAGCAGCTTAGACTACCTCCATCAGTACTTC.

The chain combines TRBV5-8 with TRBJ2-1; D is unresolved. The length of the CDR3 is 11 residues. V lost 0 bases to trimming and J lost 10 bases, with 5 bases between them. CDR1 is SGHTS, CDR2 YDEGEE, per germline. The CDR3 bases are TGTGCCAGCAGCTTGGCGTGGGAGCAGTTCTTC. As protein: CASSLAWEQFF.

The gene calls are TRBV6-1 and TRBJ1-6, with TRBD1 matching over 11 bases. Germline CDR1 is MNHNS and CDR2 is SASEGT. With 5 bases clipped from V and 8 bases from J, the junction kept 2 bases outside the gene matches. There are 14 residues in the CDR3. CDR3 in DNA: TGTGCCAGCAGTCCGGACAGGGGGCATTCACCCCTCCACTTT. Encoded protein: CASSPDRGHSPLHF.

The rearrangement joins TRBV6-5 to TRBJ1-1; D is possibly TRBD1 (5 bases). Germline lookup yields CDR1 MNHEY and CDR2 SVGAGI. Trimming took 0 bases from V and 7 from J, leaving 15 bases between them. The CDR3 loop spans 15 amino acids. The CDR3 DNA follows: TGTGCCAGCAGTTACTCGATACCAGGTCAGGGTGAAGCTTTCTTT. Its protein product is CASSYSIPGQGEAFF.

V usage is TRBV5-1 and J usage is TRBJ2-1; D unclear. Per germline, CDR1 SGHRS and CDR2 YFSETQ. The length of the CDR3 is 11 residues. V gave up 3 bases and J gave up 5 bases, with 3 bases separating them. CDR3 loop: CASSSNNEQFF. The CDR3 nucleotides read TGCGCCAGCAGCTCTAACAATGAGCAGTTCTTC.

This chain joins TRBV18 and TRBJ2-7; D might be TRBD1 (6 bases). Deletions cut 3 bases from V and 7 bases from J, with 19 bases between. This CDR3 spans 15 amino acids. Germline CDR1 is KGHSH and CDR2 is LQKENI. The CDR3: CASSPLQGGAREQYF. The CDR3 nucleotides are TGTGCCAGCTCACCGTTACAGGGTGGGGCTCGGGAGCAGTACTTC.

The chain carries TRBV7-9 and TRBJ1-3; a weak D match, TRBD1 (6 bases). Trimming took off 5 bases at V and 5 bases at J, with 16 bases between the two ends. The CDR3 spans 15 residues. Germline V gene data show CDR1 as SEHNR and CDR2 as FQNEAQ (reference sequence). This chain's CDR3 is CASSEKRTERNTIYF. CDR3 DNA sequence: TGTGCCAGCAGCGAGAAACGGACAGAGCGAAACACCATATATTTT.

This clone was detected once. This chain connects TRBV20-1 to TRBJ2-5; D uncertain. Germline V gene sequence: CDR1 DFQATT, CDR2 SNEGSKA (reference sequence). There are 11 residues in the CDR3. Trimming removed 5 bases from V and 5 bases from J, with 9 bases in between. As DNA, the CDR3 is TGCAGTGCTCAGGAAGGGGAGACCCAGTACTTC. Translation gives CSAQEGETQYF.

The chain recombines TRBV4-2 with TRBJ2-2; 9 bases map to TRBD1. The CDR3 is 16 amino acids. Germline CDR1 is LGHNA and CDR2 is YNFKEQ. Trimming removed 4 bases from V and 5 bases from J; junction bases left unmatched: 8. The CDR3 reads CASSPRGQGLTGELFF. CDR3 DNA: TGTGCCAGCAGCCCTCGGGGACAGGGATTGACCGGGGAGCTGTTTTTT.